Relative to its sample, the clone carrying this TCR beta chain is medium-sized (0.01 to 0.1%). As yet, its antigen is unknown. The CDR3 spans 14 residues. The V gene end was trimmed by 0 bases and the J gene end by 1 base; junction bases not matched to a gene: 0. In germline, CDR1 is DFQATT, CDR2 SNEGSKA (reference sequence). This sample was taken from a study of metastatic and nonmetastatic thyroid tumors. Study overall: Repertoires from blood and tumor or nodule tissue of malignant and benign thyroid patients were compared.

Thyroid surgery took place with no prior treatment in any patient. TCRdb re-called the PCR reads through MiXCR. The sample carries approximately 28,000 clones, approximately 15% recorded once. General study results and limits: Benign nodules were reported to have significantly lower TCR beta diversity than malignant thyroid tumors, in blood and tumor.

The genes are TRBV20-1 and TRBJ2-3; 8 bases agree with TRBD2. The clonotype was recovered from a male donor with papillary thyroid cancer or a benign thyroid nodule (not recorded which). Some clones in this sample may be carry-over from other donors' samples. Material: blood. CDR3 amino acids: CSARDGRGTDTQYF. Here the CDR3 DNA reads TGCAGTGCTAGAGACGGGAGGGGCACAGATACGCAGTATTTT.